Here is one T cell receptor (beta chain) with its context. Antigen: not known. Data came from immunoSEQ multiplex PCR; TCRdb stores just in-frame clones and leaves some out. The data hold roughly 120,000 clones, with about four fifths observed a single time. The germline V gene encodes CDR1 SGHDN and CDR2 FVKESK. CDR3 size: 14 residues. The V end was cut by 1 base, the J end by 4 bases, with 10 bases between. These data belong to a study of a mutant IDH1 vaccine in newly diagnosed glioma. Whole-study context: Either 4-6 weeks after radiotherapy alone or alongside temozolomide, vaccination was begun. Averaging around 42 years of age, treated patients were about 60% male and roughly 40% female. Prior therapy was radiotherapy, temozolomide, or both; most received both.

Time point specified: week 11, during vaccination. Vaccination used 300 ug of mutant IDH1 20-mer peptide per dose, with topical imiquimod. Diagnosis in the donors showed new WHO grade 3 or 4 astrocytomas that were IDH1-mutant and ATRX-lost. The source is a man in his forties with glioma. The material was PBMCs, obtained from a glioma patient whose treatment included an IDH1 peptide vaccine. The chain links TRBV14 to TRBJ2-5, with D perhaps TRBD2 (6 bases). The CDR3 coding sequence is TGTGCCAGCAGCCAAGGACTAGTCGGAGAGACCCAGTACTTC. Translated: CASSQGLVGETQYF.